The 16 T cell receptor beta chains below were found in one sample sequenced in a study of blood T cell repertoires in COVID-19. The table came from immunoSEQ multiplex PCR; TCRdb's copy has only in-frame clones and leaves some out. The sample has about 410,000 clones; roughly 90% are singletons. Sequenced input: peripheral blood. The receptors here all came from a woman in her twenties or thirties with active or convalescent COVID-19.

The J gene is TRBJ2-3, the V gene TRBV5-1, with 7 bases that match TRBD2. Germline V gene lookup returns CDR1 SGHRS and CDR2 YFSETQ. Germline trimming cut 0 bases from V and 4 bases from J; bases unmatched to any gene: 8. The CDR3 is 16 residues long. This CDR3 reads CASSLGSGGTADTQYF. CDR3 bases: TGCGCCAGCAGCTTGGGCTCGGGAGGCACCGCAGATACGCAGTATTTT.

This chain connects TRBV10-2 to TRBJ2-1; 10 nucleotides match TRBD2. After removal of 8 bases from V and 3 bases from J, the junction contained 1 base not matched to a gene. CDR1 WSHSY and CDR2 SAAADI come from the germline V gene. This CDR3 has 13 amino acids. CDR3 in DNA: TGCGCCAGCGGACTAGCGGTCTACAATGAGCAGTTCTTC. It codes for CASGLAVYNEQFF.

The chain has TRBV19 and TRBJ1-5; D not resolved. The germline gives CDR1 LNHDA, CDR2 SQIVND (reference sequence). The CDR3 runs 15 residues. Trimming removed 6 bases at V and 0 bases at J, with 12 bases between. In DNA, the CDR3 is TGTGCCAGTAGCCAGGACTTCAATAGCAATCAGCCCCAGCATTTT. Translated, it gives CASSQDFNSNQPQHF.

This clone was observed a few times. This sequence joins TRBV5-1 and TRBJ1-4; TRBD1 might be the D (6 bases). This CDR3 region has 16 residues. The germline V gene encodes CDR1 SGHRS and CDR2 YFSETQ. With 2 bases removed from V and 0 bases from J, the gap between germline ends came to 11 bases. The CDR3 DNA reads TGCGCCAGCAGCTTCGGACAGCTTGCAACTAATGAAAAACTGTTTTTT. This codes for CASSFGQLATNEKLFF.

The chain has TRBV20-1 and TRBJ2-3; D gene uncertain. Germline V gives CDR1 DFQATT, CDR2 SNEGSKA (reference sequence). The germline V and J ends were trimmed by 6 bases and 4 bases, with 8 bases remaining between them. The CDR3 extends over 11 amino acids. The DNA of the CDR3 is TGCAGTGCGTCAGGTTCAGATACGCAGTATTTT. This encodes CSASGSDTQYF.

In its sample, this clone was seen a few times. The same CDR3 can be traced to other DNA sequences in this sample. The CDR3 protein is CASSPGTGVGGYTF. The CDR3 DNA sequence: TGCGCCAGCAGCCCCGGGACAGGGGTGGGAGGCTACACCTTC. The J gene is TRBJ1-2, the V gene TRBV10-2; 10 bases fit TRBD1. The CDR3 is 14 residues long. CDR1 is WSHSY and CDR2 is SAAADI in the germline V gene. The V and J ends lost 6 bases and 8 bases, in that order; junction bases with no gene match: 9.

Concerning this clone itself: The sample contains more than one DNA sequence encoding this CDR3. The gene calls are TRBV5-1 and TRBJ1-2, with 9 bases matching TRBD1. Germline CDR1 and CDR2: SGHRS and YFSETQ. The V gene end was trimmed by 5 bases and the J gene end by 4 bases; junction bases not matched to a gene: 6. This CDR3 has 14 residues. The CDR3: CASSPGQGSYGYTF. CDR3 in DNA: TGCGCCAGCAGTCCGGGACAGGGATCCTATGGCTACACCTTC.

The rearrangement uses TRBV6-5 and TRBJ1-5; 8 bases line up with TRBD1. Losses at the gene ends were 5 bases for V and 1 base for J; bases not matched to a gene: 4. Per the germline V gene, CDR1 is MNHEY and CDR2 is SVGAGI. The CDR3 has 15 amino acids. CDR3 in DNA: TGTGCCAGCAGTCTAAGGACAGGGAGCAATCAGCCCCAGCATTTT. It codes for CASSLRTGSNQPQHF.

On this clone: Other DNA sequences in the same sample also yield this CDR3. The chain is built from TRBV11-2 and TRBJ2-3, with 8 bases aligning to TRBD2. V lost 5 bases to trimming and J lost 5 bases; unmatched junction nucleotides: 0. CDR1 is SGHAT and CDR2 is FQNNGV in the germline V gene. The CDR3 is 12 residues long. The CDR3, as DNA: TGTGCCAGCAGCGCGGGGGGAGATACGCAGTATTTT. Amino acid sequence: CASSAGGDTQYF.

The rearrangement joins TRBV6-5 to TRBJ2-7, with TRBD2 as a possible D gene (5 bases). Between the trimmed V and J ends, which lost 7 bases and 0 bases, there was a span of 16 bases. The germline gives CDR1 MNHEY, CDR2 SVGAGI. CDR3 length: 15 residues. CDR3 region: CASTGAGQSSYEQYF. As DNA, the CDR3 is TGTGCCAGCACCGGCGCGGGCCAGAGCTCCTACGAGCAGTACTTC.

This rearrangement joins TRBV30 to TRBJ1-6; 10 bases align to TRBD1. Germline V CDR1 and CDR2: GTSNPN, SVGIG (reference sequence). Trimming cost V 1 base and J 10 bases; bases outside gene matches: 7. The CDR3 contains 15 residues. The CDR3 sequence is CAWSAGDRGWSPLHF. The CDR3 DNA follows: TGTGCCTGGAGTGCAGGGGACAGGGGTTGGTCACCCCTCCACTTT.

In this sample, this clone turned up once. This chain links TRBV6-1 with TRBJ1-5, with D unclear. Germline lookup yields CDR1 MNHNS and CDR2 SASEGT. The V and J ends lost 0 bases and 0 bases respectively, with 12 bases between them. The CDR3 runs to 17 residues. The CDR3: CASSEALRVDSNQPQHF. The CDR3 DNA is TGTGCCAGCAGTGAAGCGCTTCGGGTAGATAGCAATCAGCCCCAGCATTTT.

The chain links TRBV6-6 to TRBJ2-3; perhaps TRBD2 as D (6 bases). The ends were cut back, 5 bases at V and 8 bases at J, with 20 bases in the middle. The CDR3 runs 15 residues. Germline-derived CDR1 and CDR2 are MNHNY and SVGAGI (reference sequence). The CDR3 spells CASSVTSPALVTQYF. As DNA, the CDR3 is TGTGCCAGCAGTGTCACTAGCCCAGCTCTAGTTACGCAGTATTTT.

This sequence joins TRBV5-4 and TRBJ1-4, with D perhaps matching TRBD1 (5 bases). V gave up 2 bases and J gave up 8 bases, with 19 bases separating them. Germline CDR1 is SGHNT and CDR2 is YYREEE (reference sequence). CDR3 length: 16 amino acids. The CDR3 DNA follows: TGTGCCAGCAGCTTTTACCCGAGCCAGGGAGGAGAAAAACTGTTTTTT. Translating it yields CASSFYPSQGGEKLFF.

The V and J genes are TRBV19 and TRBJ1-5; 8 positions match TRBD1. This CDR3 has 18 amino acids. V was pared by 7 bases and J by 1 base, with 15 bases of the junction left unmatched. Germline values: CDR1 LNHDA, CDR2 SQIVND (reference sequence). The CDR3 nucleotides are TGTGCCAGTACCCCCCCCCGGACAGGGTACTTGAGCAATCAGCCCCAGCATTTT. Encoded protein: CASTPPRTGYLSNQPQHF.

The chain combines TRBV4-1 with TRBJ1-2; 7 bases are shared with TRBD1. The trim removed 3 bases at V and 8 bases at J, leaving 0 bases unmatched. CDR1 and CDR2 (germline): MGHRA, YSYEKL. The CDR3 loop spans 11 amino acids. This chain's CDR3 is CASSQDRGYTF. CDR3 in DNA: TGCGCCAGCAGCCAGGACAGGGGCTACACCTTC.